This is a list of T cell receptor beta chains from one sample in a study of T cells in Graves' hyperthyroidism and ophthalmopathy. TCRdb passed the multiplex PCR reads through MiXCR, listing each CDR3 protein once. This repertoire shows about 740,000 distinct CDR3 sequences, about 15% found once; its top ten account for roughly a tenth. Sequences were obtained from blood. The source is a woman aged 18-35 years with Graves' hyperthyroidism. Both conserved end residues are trimmed from each CDR3. Each record gives: V gene, CDR3 protein.

TRBV12-3/TRBV12-4 ASSFGTSRTLEEQY
TRBV27 ASSFRGSINEQY
TRBV13 ASSPTGTAYEQY
TRBV6-1 ASSGRTGGFSGANVLT
TRBV4-3 ASSPQFKGGLAGAHEQY
TRBV7-8 ASSLAPGEGPSGEQF
TRBV28 ASSLQLDYDYT
TRBV6-1 ASSSRDRLNTEAF
TRBV16 ASSQSLPLGPHTEAF
TRBV7-9 ASSLKSVTDTQY
TRBV13 ASSLRSSLTPEGSYNEQF
TRBV4-2 ASSQGGGDLSAYNEQF
TRBV13 ASSLGGGTFTYEQY
TRBV3-1 ASSSLGDTGELF
TRBV10-1 ASSGRNGEQY
TRBV4-1 ASSQDDPLAGQYNEQF
TRBV11-2 ASSLRKVNTEAF
TRBV24-1 ATSDLSGANTGELF
TRBV5-1 ASSLGGTGDYEQY
TRBV24-1 ATSEAGQEDNEQF
TRBV6-1 ASSSPSSSSYNEQF
TRBV11-2 ASSSSNGPQH
TRBV27 ASSFDLREAF
TRBV6-1 ASSEGAGASYEQY
TRBV15 ATSSGGTLAKNIQY
TRBV7-3 ASSAWNTEAF
TRBV3-1 ASSQAGIVSPLH
TRBV12-3/TRBV12-4 ASRQGLEAF
TRBV7-9 ASSLTQTGELF
TRBV6-1 ASRGLGVSYNEQF
TRBV7-9 ASSLDTRRGIGTEAF
TRBV6-1 ASTITGGAYNEQF
TRBV7-9 ASSVDALGSSSYEQY
TRBV24-1 ATSDPNNYGYT
TRBV7-2 ASSPRTSAGYEQY
TRBV19 ASSGALAGGGNTQY
TRBV30 AWSVAGFTGELF
TRBV7-9 ASSPWDYPYEQY
TRBV29-1 SVAGQYEQY
TRBV5-1 ASSFGQVPI
TRBV24-1 ATSDPRGLLYEQY
TRBV13 ASSLVWTDCWEKLF